Given below is one TCR beta chain in context. V lost 0 bases, J lost 7 bases, and 7 bases lay in between. Germline loops: CDR1 SGDLS, CDR2 YYNGEE. The CDR3 has 13 amino acids. The data are from a study of low-dose radiotherapy and immunotherapy resistance in tumors. The TCRs were subjected to amplification over approximately 20 PCR cycles employing a constant-region primer in conjunction with a V-primer adapter. mRNA that had been isolated underwent amplification through in vitro transcription. One entry per CDR3 protein, called by TCRdb with MiXCR from the reads. In the table there are roughly 50,000 distinct CDR3 sequences, around a third of which are singletons. The time point denotes: after trial treatment. Treatment specified: LDRT plus nivolumab, ipilimumab, low-dose cyclophosphamide and aspirin (RACIN trial).

The sequenced sample was PBMCs, obtained after low-dose radiotherapy plus immunotherapy. This receptor was identified in a male donor with rectosigmoid adenocarcinoma. The chain has TRBV9 and TRBJ2-2; D gene uncertain. CDR3 nucleotides: TGTGCCAGCAGCGTAGATCGGGTCGGGGAGCTGTTTTTT. Amino acids: CASSVDRVGELFF.